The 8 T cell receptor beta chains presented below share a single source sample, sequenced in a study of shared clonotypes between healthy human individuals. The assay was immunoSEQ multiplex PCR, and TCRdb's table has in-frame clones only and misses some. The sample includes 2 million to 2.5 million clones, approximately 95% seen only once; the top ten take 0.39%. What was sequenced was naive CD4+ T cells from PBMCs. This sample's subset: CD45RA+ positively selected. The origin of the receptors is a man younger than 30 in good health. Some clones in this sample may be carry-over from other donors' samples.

The CDR3 DNA reads as TGTGCCTGGATTGGACACCAGCGAGGGGATACGCAGTATTTT. This encodes CAWIGHQRGDTQYF. This sequence joins TRBV30 and TRBJ2-3; either TRBD1 or TRBD2 may fit D (5 bases each). Germline V gene lookup returns CDR1 GTSNPN and CDR2 SVGIG (reference sequence). This CDR3 has 14 residues. Trimming took 4 bases from V and 6 from J, leaving 17 bases between them.

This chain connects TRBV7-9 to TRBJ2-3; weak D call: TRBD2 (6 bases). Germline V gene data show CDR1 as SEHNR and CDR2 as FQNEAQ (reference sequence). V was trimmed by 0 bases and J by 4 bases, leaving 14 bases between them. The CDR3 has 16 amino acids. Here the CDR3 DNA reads TGTGCCAGCAGCTTAGCTAGCGGTGCGTATCCAGATACGCAGTATTTT. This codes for CASSLASGAYPDTQYF.

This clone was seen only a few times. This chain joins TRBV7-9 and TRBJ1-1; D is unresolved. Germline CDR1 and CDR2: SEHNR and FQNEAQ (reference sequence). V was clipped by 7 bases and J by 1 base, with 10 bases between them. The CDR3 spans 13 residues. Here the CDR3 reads CASTFDPNTEAFF. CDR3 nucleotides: TGTGCCAGCACCTTCGACCCGAACACTGAAGCTTTCTTT.

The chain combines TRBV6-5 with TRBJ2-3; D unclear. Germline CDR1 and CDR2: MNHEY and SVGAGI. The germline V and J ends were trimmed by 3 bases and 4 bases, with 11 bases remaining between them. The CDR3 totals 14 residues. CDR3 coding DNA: TGTGCCAGCAGTTATTTTGCTGGCTCAGATACGCAGTATTTT. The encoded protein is CASSYFAGSDTQYF.

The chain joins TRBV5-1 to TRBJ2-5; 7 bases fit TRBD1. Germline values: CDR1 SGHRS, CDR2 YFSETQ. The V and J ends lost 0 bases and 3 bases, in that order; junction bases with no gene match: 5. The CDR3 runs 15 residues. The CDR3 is CASSLGGGQKETQYF. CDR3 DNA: TGCGCCAGCAGCTTGGGAGGGGGACAGAAAGAGACCCAGTACTTC.

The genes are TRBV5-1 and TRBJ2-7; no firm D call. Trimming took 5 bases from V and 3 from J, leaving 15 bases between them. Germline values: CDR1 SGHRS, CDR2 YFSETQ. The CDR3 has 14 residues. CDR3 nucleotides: TGCGCCAGCAGAGGGTCCGGCAGCCACTACGAGCAGTACTTC. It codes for CASRGSGSHYEQYF.

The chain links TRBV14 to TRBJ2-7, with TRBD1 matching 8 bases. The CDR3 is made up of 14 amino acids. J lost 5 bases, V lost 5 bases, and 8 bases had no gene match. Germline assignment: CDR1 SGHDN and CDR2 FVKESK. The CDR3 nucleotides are TGTGCCAGCAGCTTCAGGACAGGGCTCAACGAGCAGTACTTC. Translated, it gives CASSFRTGLNEQYF.

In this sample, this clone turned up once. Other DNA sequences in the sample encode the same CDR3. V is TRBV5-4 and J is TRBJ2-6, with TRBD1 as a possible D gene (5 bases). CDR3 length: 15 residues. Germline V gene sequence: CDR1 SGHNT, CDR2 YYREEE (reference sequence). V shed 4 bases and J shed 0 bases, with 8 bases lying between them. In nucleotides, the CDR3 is TGTGCCAGCAGCCCCGACAGCTCTGGGGCCAACGTCCTGACTTTC. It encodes CASSPDSSGANVLTF. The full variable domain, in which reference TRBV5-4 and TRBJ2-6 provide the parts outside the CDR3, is ETGVTQSPTHLIKTRGQQVTLRCSSQSGHNTVSWYQQALGQGPQFIFQYYREEENGRGNFPPRFSGLQFPNYSSELNVNALELDDSALYLCASSPDSSGANVLTFGAGSRLTVL.